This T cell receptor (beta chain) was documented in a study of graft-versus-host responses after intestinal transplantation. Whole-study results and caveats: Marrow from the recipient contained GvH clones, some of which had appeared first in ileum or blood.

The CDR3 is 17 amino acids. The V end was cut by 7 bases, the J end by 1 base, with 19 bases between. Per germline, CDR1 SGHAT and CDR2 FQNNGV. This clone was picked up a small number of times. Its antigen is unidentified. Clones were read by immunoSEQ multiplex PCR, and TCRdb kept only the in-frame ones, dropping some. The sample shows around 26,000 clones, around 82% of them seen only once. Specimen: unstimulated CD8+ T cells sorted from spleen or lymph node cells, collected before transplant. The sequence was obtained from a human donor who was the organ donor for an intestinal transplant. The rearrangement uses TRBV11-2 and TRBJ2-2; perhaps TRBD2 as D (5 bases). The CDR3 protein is CASTFPRTGVNTGELFF. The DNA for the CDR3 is TGTGCCAGCACCTTCCCGCGTACCGGGGTGAACACCGGGGAGCTGTTTTTT. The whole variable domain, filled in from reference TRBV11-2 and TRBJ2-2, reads EAGVAQSPRYKIIEKRQSVAFWCNPISGHATLYWYQQILGQGPKLLIQFQNNGVVDDSQLPKDRFSAERLKGVDSTLKIQPAKLEDSAVYLCASTFPRTGVNTGELFFGEGSRLTVL.